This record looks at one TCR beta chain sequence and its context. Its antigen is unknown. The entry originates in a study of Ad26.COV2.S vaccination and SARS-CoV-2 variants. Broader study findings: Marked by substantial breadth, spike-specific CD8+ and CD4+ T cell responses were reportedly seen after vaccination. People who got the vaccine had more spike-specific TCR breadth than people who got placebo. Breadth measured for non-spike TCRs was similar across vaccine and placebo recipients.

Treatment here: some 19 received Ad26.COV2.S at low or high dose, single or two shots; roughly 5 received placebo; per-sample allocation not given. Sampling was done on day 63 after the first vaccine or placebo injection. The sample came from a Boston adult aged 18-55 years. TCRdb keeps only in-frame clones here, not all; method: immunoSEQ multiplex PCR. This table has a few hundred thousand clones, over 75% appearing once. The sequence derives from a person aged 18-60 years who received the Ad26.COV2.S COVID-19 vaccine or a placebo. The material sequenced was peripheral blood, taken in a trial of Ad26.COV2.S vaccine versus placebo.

The CDR3 DNA is TGTGCCAGCAGGGCGGGGTTTCGAAACACCATATATTTT. Its translation: CASRAGFRNTIYF. This chain joins TRBV6-5 and TRBJ1-3; the D is unclear. Trimming took off 6 bases at V and 5 bases at J, with 11 bases between the two ends. Germline values: CDR1 MNHEY, CDR2 SVGAGI. This CDR3 is 13 amino acids long.